What follows are 8 T cell receptor beta chains derived from one specimen sequenced in a study of blood T cells in healthy people across ages. PCR was performed a second time for roughly 6 to 12 cycles using a sample-barcoded 5' primer and a J-beta primer mix. Each CDR3 protein gets one entry after TCRdb re-called the 5' RACE reads with MiXCR. Seen here are a few hundred thousand distinct CDR3 sequences, 27% observed once, and the top ten hold about a fifth. Sequencing was carried out using blood. The receptors come from a woman in her 70s in good health.

The chain recombines TRBV20-1 with TRBJ2-1; no definite D call. V lost 4 bases and J lost 7, with 17 bases in between. The CDR3 runs to 14 residues. CDR1 and CDR2 from the germline V gene are DFQATT and SNEGSKA (reference sequence). The DNA for the CDR3 is TGCAGTGCTACCCCCCCGGGTCTATGGAATGAGCAGTTCTTC. It is translated as CSATPPGLWNEQFF.

This clonotype was seen only a few times. The chain's CDR3 is CASNSRDKNIQYF. The CDR3 DNA sequence: TGTGCCAGCAACTCCCGGGACAAAAACATTCAGTACTTC. The V and J genes are TRBV12-3 or TRBV12-4 and TRBJ2-4; maybe TRBD2 (5 bases). Trimming shortened V by 7 bases and J by 3 bases, and 10 bases separated the two germline ends. The CDR3 is 13 amino acids.

This clonotype came up a few times. The chain recombines TRBV5-1 with TRBJ1-1, with a tentative D call TRBD1 (6 bases). Germline CDR1 reads SGHRS; CDR2 reads YFSETQ. The V and J ends lost 4 bases and 2 bases respectively, with 12 bases between them. The CDR3 loop spans 14 amino acids. CDR3 amino acids: CASSPGHVNTEAFF. The CDR3 region has the DNA TGCGCCAGCAGCCCGGGACACGTTAACACTGAAGCTTTCTTT.

The J gene is TRBJ2-1, the V gene TRBV24-1; 9 nucleotides align to TRBD2. The CDR3 runs 13 residues. Germline CDR1 KGHDR, CDR2 SFDVKD. V dropped 4 bases and J dropped 10; count of bases not matched to a gene: 4. In DNA, the CDR3 is TGTGCCACCAGTGAGGCTAGCGGGGTAGAGCAGTTCTTC. Translating it yields CATSEASGVEQFF.

This clonotype has a handful of counts. V is TRBV5-6 and J is TRBJ1-2; 8 bases fit TRBD1. The CDR3 loop spans 15 amino acids. V shed 4 bases and J 0 bases; nucleotides not matched to a gene: 5. The germline gives CDR1 SGHDT, CDR2 YYEEEE. The CDR3 sequence: CASSLPDRANYGYTF. The DNA of the CDR3 is TGTGCCAGCAGCCTCCCGGACAGGGCTAACTATGGCTACACCTTC.

As concerns this clonotype: Relative to the germline gene, one junction end is altered; a read error may explain this. The chain is built from TRBV4-1 and TRBJ2-4; no clear D gene. Germline V gene sequence: CDR1 MGHRA, CDR2 YSYEKL. This CDR3 region has 16 residues. CDR3 region: CASGQGSLLAKNIQYF. CDR3 nucleotides: TGCGCCAGCGGCCAAGGGTCTTTACTAGCCAAAAACATTCAGTACTTC.

The gene calls are TRBV4-3 and TRBJ2-3, with D maybe TRBD2 (5 bases). The CDR3 has 14 amino acids. Germline-derived CDR1 and CDR2 are LGHNA and YSLEER. With 7 bases removed from V and 2 bases from J, the gap between germline ends came to 13 bases. The CDR3: CASKRGTHTDTQYF. CDR3 in DNA: TGCGCCAGCAAACGGGGTACACACACAGATACGCAGTATTTT.

This clonotype was seen a few times. V gene TRBV20-1 combines with J gene TRBJ2-7; no firm D call. The CDR3 sequence is 10 residues long. Germline V lookup: CDR1 DFQATT, CDR2 SNEGSKA (reference sequence). Trimming cost V 3 bases and J 2 bases, with 2 bases left between them. The CDR3: CSASPYEQYF. The CDR3 coding sequence is TGCAGTGCTAGTCCCTACGAGCAGTACTTC.